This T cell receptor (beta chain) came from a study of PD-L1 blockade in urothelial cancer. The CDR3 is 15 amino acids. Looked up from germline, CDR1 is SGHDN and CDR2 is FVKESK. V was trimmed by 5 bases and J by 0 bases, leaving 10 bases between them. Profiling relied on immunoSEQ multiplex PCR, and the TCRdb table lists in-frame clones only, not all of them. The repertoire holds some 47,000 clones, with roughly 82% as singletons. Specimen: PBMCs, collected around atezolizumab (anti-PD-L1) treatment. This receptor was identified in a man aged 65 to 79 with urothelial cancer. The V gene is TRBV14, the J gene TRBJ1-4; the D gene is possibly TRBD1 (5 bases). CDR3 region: CASSVRQSTNEKLFF. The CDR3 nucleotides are TGTGCCAGCAGCGTTCGACAGTCAACTAATGAAAAACTGTTTTTT.